The next 18 T cell receptor beta chains were all read from a single sample in a study of vaccination and CD4 T cells after COVID-19. As for treatment: roughly ten-day PBMC culture with coronavirus spike peptide pools or control peptides (ViraFEST assay). Sequencing of DNA taken from cultured CD4+ T cells relied on the Oncomine TCR Beta short-read assay. TCRdb analysed the PCR reads with MiXCR anew, one entry per CDR3 protein. The profile covers more than 9,000 distinct CDR3 sequences, with 60% to 65% appearing a single time and roughly 33% taken by the ten largest. The antigens for these receptors are not known. Sequences were obtained from CD4+ T cells from blood, cultured in vitro. Receptor source: a human donor who had recovered from COVID-19.

The V gene is TRBV6-1, the J gene TRBJ1-1; 9 bases agree with TRBD1. CDR3 size: 15 residues. Trimming removed 6 bases from V and 1 base from J; junction bases left unmatched: 6. CDR1 and CDR2 from the germline V gene are MNHNS and SASEGT. For the CDR3, the DNA is TGTGCCAGCAGAGAACAACAGGGGGCGAACACTGAAGCTTTCTTT. It codes for CASREQQGANTEAFF.

This clonotype appeared a single time. This chain connects TRBV7-9 to TRBJ1-2; D unresolved. Between the trimmed V and J ends, which lost 5 bases and 7 bases, there was a span of 23 bases. The CDR3 has 16 residues. Germline CDR1 is SEHNR and CDR2 is FQNEAQ (reference sequence). Here the CDR3 reads CASSPTSFKTEGGYTF. In DNA, the CDR3 is TGTGCCAGCAGCCCCACAAGCTTTAAGACGGAGGGTGGCTACACCTTC.

Turning to this clonotype: The junction differs from germline at one of its ends, possibly a read error. The chain couples TRBV30 to TRBJ2-7; D not certain. CDR1 is GTSNPN, CDR2 SVGIG, per germline (reference sequence). This CDR3 has 12 residues. The DNA of the CDR3 is TGTGCCTGGAGTCCTACGGGTGGGCCTCCAGAATTC. It is translated as CAWSPTGGPPEF. The full variable domain, completed using reference TRBV30 and TRBJ2-7, is SQTIHQWPATLVQPVGSPLSLECTVEGTSNPNLYWYRQAAGRGLQLLFYSVGIGQISSEVPQNLSASRPQDRQFILSSKKLLLSDSGFYLCAWSPTGGPPEFGPGTRLTVT.

CDR3 in DNA: TGTGCCGCTATGGGAGCCTTCCCCCATGAGCAGTTCTTC. Amino acid sequence: CAAMGAFPHEQFF. The chain combines TRBV6-4 with TRBJ2-1; D might be TRBD2 (5 bases). CDR1 and CDR2 (germline): MRHNA, SNTAGT. The CDR3 totals 13 residues. The ends were cut back, 11 bases at V and 8 bases at J, with 19 bases in the middle.

The rearrangement joins TRBV5-8 to TRBJ1-6; 8 bases are shared with TRBD1. Trimming took 4 bases from V and 3 from J; bases not matched to a gene: 6. Germline V CDR1 and CDR2: SGHTS, YDEGEE. The CDR3 is made up of 16 amino acids. DNA of the CDR3: TGTGCCAGCAGCCCAAGGACAGGGAGCTATAATTCACCCCTCCACTTT. Protein sequence: CASSPRTGSYNSPLHF.

The chain carries TRBV5-5 and TRBJ1-1; D unresolved. The CDR3 sequence is 13 residues long. V lost 4 bases, J lost 5 bases, and 12 bases lay in between. Germline lookup yields CDR1 SGHKS and CDR2 YYEKEE (reference sequence). This chain's CDR3 is CASSPRLRTEAFF. As DNA, the CDR3 is TGTGCCAGCAGCCCTAGACTTCGGACTGAAGCTTTCTTT.

The chain joins TRBV7-9 to TRBJ1-3, with D perhaps matching TRBD1 (6 bases). The V and J ends lost 1 base and 4 bases respectively, with 8 bases between them. The germline V gene has CDR1 SEHNR and CDR2 FQNEAQ (reference sequence). CDR3 length: 14 residues. The CDR3 DNA reads as TGTGCCAGCAGCTTAGGACAGGCAGGAAACACCATATATTTT. Translated, it gives CASSLGQAGNTIYF.

The chain has TRBV7-8 and TRBJ2-7; 10 nucleotides match TRBD1. Germline V gives CDR1 SGHVS, CDR2 FQNEAQ. This CDR3 has 17 amino acids. The ends lost 5 bases at V and 4 bases at J; junction bases unmatched: 14. Written as DNA, the CDR3 is TGTGCCAGCAGCCGCCCGGGACAGGGGCCCTACCATTACGAGCAGTACTTC. Amino acids: CASSRPGQGPYHYEQYF.

J is TRBJ2-3 and V is TRBV20-1, with D tentatively TRBD2 (7 bases). CDR1 and CDR2 from the germline V gene are DFQATT and SNEGSKA (reference sequence). The CDR3 contains 16 residues. Trimming removed 0 bases at V and 1 base at J, with 14 bases between. The CDR3 sequence is CSARDLRGGGTDTQYF. In nucleotides, the CDR3 is TGCAGTGCTAGAGATTTGAGGGGGGGCGGCACAGATACGCAGTATTTT.

The chain recombines TRBV6-1 with TRBJ2-1; the D is unclear. Germline V gives CDR1 MNHNS, CDR2 SASEGT. The CDR3 runs 12 residues. V was pared by 1 base and J by 9 bases, with 7 bases between. In DNA form, the CDR3 reads TGTGCCAGCAGTGAAGTTAGTCGTGAGCAGTTCTTC. Its translation: CASSEVSREQFF.

The gene calls are TRBV6-1 and TRBJ1-2, with unresolved D. This CDR3 has 14 residues. V shed 8 bases and J shed 0 bases, with 13 bases lying between them. The V gene's germline CDR1 is MNHNS and CDR2 SASEGT. The DNA for the CDR3 is TGTGCCAGCCAGGAAGGGAGAGCTAACTATGGCTACACCTTC. Its translation: CASQEGRANYGYTF.

V and J are TRBV7-2 and TRBJ1-2; TRBD1 matches 8 bases. The germline V gene encodes CDR1 SGHTA and CDR2 FQGNSA. CDR3 length: 14 residues. V lost 4 bases, J lost 6 bases, and 7 bases stayed unmatched. Here the CDR3 reads CASSSDRGVNGYTF. In nucleotides, the CDR3 is TGTGCCAGCAGCTCAGACAGGGGTGTGAATGGCTACACCTTC.

The chain combines TRBV6-1 with TRBJ1-1; a possible D gene is TRBD1 (5 bases). Trimming removed 4 bases at V and 6 bases at J, with 21 bases between. This CDR3 spans 16 amino acids. Germline loops: CDR1 MNHNS, CDR2 SASEGT. The CDR3 protein is CASSVSDGGRVAEAFF. DNA of the CDR3: TGTGCCAGCAGTGTGTCGGATGGGGGGAGGGTAGCTGAAGCTTTCTTT.

The chain is built from TRBV1 and TRBJ2-3; TRBD1, the D gene given by the table, was not confirmed from the DNA. TRBV1 is an annotated pseudogene. The CDR3 length is 13 residues. CDR3 in amino acids: CTSSPSDRGVQYF. Written as DNA, the CDR3 is TGCACCAGCAGCCCCTCGGACAGGGGGGTGCAGTATTTT.

This sequence joins TRBV6-1 and TRBJ1-6; unclear D gene. Deletions cut 6 bases from V and 14 bases from J, with 14 bases between. CDR3 length: 12 residues. In germline, CDR1 is MNHNS, CDR2 SASEGT. The DNA for the CDR3 is TGTGCCAGCAGCCCCATCGAGTCGGCCCTCCACTTT. Protein product: CASSPIESALHF.

The chain carries TRBV29-1 and TRBJ1-2; TRBD1 might be the D (5 bases). This CDR3 has 12 residues. The germline CDR1 and CDR2 sequences are SQVTM and ANQGSEA. V was cut by 6 bases and J by 8 bases, with 16 bases left in between. In nucleotides, the CDR3 is TGCAGCGTGGAGGACATTAGGCTAGGCTACACCTTC. It yields the protein CSVEDIRLGYTF. The full variable domain, completed using reference TRBV29-1 and TRBJ1-2, is SAVISQKPSRDICQRGTSLTIQCQVDSQVTMMFWYRQQPGQSLTLIATANQGSEATYESGFVIDKFPISRPNLTFSTLTVSNMSPEDSSIYLCSVEDIRLGYTFGSGTRLTVV.

The V gene is TRBV30, the J gene TRBJ1-2, with unresolved D. CDR1 is GTSNPN, CDR2 SVGIG, per germline (reference sequence). CDR3 length: 11 residues. Trimming cost V 0 bases and J 8 bases, with 7 bases left between them. The CDR3, as DNA: TGTGCCTGGAGTGTCCCGTGGGGCTACACCTTC. Amino acid sequence: CAWSVPWGYTF.

This sequence joins TRBV15 and TRBJ1-4; 9 bases map to TRBD1. The CDR3 loop spans 17 amino acids. V lost 5 bases to trimming and J lost 8 bases; unmatched junction nucleotides: 15. Germline CDR1 LNHNV, CDR2 YYDKDF (reference sequence). The CDR3 loop is CATSRPNPGTGFEKLFF. DNA of the CDR3: TGTGCCACCAGCCGTCCCAACCCCGGGACAGGGTTCGAAAAACTGTTTTTT. The complete variable domain, with remaining parts taken from reference TRBV15 and TRBJ1-4, reads DAMVIQNPRYQVTQFGKPVTLSCSQTLNHNVMYWYQQKSSQAPKLLFHYYDKDFNNEADTPDNFQSRRPNTSFCFLDIRSPGLGDTAMYLCATSRPNPGTGFEKLFFGSGTQLSVL.